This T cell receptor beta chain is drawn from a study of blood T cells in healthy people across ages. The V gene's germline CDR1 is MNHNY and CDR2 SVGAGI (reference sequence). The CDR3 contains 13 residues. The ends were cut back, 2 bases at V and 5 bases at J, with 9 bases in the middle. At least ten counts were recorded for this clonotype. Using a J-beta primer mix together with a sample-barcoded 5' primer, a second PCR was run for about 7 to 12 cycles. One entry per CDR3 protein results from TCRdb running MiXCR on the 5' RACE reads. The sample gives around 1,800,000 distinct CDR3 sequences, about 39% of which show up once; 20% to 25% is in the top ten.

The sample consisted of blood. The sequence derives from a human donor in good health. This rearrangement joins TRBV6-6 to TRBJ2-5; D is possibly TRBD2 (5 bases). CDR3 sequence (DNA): TGTGCCAGCAGTTACGCTAGCCGGGAGACCCAGTACTTC. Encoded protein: CASSYASRETQYF.